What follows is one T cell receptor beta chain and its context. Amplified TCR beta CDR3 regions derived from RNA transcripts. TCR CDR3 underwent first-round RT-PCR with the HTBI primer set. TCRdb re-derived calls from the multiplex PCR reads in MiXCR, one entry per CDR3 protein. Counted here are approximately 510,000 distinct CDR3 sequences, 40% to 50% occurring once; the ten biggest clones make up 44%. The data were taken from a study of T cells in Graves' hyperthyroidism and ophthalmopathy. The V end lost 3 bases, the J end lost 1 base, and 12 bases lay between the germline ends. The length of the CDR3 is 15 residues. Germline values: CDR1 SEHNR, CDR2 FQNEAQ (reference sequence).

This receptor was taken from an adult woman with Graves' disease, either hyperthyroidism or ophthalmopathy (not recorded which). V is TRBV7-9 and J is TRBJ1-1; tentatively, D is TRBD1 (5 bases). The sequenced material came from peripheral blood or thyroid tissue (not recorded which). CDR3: CASSFRVTGNTEAFF. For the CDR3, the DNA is TGTGCCAGCAGCTTCAGGGTCACTGGGAACACTGAAGCTTTCTTT.